The following is a TCR beta chain sequence with its context. Its target is unknown. This entry is derived from a study of beta chain features in type 1 diabetes. General study points: Highly expressing activated T cells could be over-counted with a cDNA template. Patients with type 1 diabetes carried fewer insertions and had more deletions at their VDJ junctions. Comparison showed that naive, central memory and Treg TCRB repertoires appeared more similar among patients than among healthy donors.

cDNA synthesis used the whole RNA isolate, giving expressed TCRB sequences. Assay used: immunoSEQ multiplex PCR; TCRdb lists only in-frame clones, some missing. The repertoire holds under 250,000 clones, with roughly 15% as singletons. The CDR3 covers 14 residues. The V and J ends lost 5 bases and 1 base respectively, with 9 bases between them. Germline-derived CDR1 and CDR2 are SGDLS and YYNGEE. The sequenced material came from naive CD4+ T cells from blood. This TCR derives from a middle-aged woman in good health. The rearrangement uses TRBV9 and TRBJ2-2, with D possibly being TRBD1 (6 bases). The CDR3 reads CASRQTGNTGELFF. The CDR3 nucleotides read TGTGCCAGCAGACAGACAGGGAACACCGGGGAGCTGTTTTTT.